The next 10 T cell receptor beta chains were all read from a single sample in a study of early stage breast cancer tumors. Sequenced by immunoSEQ multiplex PCR; TCRdb stores in-frame clones only, minus some. The table lists tens of thousands of clones, 65% to 80% of them singletons. The sequencing sample was made of blood. These receptors were obtained from a person in their 60s with breast cancer.

The rearrangement joins TRBV11-2 to TRBJ2-2; TRBD2 might be the D (6 bases). Trimming shortened V by 4 bases and J by 4 bases, and 16 bases separated the two germline ends. CDR3 length: 16 amino acids. Germline V gene data show CDR1 as SGHAT and CDR2 as FQNNGV. As DNA, the CDR3 is TGTGCCAGCAGCTCCCACCGGGAGCGTGGCACCGGGGAGCTGTTTTTT. Its translation is CASSSHRERGTGELFF.

The chain is built from TRBV5-6 and TRBJ2-6, with D unresolved. Germline V gene sequence: CDR1 SGHDT, CDR2 YYEEEE. V was cut by 1 base and J by 0 bases, with 14 bases left in between. This CDR3 has 18 amino acids. The CDR3 DNA sequence: TGTGCCAGCAGCTTGTTTTTCTTCGGGTTCTCTGGGGCCAACGTCCTGACTTTC. It encodes CASSLFFFGFSGANVLTF.

V usage is TRBV11-3 and J usage is TRBJ2-1, with 12 nucleotides matching TRBD2. Germline assignment: CDR1 SGHNT and CDR2 YENEEA. V trimming: 5 bases; J trimming: 8 bases; junction bases outside the gene matches: 7. This CDR3 region has 15 residues. The CDR3 nucleotides are TGTGCCAGCAGCCCCTCCGGGACTAGCGGGTATGAGCAGTTCTTC. As protein: CASSPSGTSGYEQFF. Combining the CDR3 with reference TRBV11-3 and TRBJ2-1 gives the whole variable domain EAGVVQSPRYKIIEKKQPVAFWCNPISGHNTLYWYLQNLGQGPELLIRYENEEAVDDSQLPKDRFSAERLKGVDSTLKIQPAELGDSAVYLCASSPSGTSGYEQFFGPGTRLTVL.

This clone was recorded a few times. CDR3 loop: CASSQDYYEQYF. The CDR3 coding sequence is TGTGCCAGCAGCCAGGATTACTACGAGCAGTACTTC. The chain couples TRBV14 to TRBJ2-7; D remains unclear. V was trimmed by 3 bases and J by 3 bases, leaving 6 bases between them. Germline values: CDR1 SGHDN, CDR2 FVKESK. The CDR3 runs to 12 residues.

This rearrangement joins TRBV19 to TRBJ2-5; D may be TRBD1 or TRBD2 (5 bases each). The germline CDR1 and CDR2 sequences are LNHDA and SQIVND (reference sequence). The V end was cut by 5 bases, the J end by 4 bases, with 17 bases between. The CDR3 length is 15 residues. The CDR3 region is CASSLGAAGPETQYF. The CDR3 DNA is TGTGCCAGTAGTCTCGGGGCGGCGGGTCCAGAGACCCAGTACTTC.

The chain has TRBV27 and TRBJ1-1; tentatively, D is TRBD1 (5 bases). This CDR3 comprises 13 residues. Per germline, CDR1 MNHEY and CDR2 SMNVEV (reference sequence). V lost 7 bases to trimming and J lost 1 base, with 10 bases between them. The CDR3 protein is CASNAGRNTEAFF. CDR3 coding DNA: TGTGCCAGCAACGCAGGGAGGAACACTGAAGCTTTCTTT.

J is TRBJ2-7 and V is TRBV7-2; 9 bases agree with TRBD2. Germline V gives CDR1 SGHTA, CDR2 FQGNSA. J gave up 3 bases and V 5 bases, and 8 bases lay outside the gene matches. This CDR3 is 15 amino acids long. Here the CDR3 reads CASSRTAGGNYEQYF. CDR3 bases: TGTGCCAGCAGCCGGACGGCGGGAGGGAACTACGAGCAGTACTTC. Complete variable domain (other parts from reference TRBV7-2 and TRBJ2-7): GAGVSQSPSNKVTEKGKDVELRCDPISGHTALYWYRQSLGQGLEFLIYFQGNSAPDKSGLPSDRFSAERTGGSVSTLTIQRTQQEDSAVYLCASSRTAGGNYEQYFGPGTRLTVT.

The chain links TRBV6-5 to TRBJ2-5, with D perhaps matching TRBD2 (5 bases). Trimming pared 10 bases from V and 1 base from J, leaving 10 bases between. Germline CDR1 and CDR2: MNHEY and SVGAGI. This CDR3 is built from 12 residues. In DNA, the CDR3 is TGTGCCACCTCTCGGGGCCAAGAGACCCAGTACTTC. It specifies CATSRGQETQYF.

The chain is built from TRBV27 and TRBJ1-5, with no clear D. With 2 bases removed from V and 2 bases from J, the gap between germline ends came to 7 bases. The germline V gene encodes CDR1 MNHEY and CDR2 SMNVEV (reference sequence). The length of the CDR3 is 14 residues. CDR3 in amino acids: CASSLIGGNQPQHF. The CDR3 DNA reads TGTGCCAGCAGTTTAATAGGTGGCAATCAGCCCCAGCATTTT.

This sequence joins TRBV18 and TRBJ1-5, with D maybe TRBD1 (5 bases). V was trimmed by 3 bases and J by 1 base, leaving 10 bases between them. There are 15 residues in the CDR3. Germline CDR1 is KGHSH and CDR2 is LQKENI. CDR3 residues: CASSPGGRSNQPQHF. As DNA, the CDR3 is TGTGCCAGCTCACCGGGGGGAAGGAGCAATCAGCCCCAGCATTTT. The complete variable domain, with remaining parts taken from reference TRBV18 and TRBJ1-5, reads NAGVMQNPRHLVRRRGQEARLRCSPMKGHSHVYWYRQLPEEGLKFMVYLQKENIIDESGMPKERFSAEFPKEGPSILRIQQVVRGDSAAYFCASSPGGRSNQPQHFGDGTRLSIL.